These 8 T cell receptor beta chains originate from one sample sequenced in a study of T cell responses to AZD1222 COVID-19 vaccine. Repertoires were generated with immunoSEQ multiplex PCR, while TCRdb's copy carries only in-frame clones and drops some. The profile shows some 150,000 clones, 80% to 95% of them singletons. The starting material was peripheral blood, obtained on day 0 of MenACWY control vaccination. The receptor source for this set is an adult in good health.

The V gene is TRBV9, the J gene TRBJ2-2, with D maybe TRBD2 (6 bases). Germline V gene sequence: CDR1 SGDLS, CDR2 YYNGEE. The CDR3 has 19 amino acids. Trimming cost V 0 bases and J 4 bases, with 22 bases left between them. CDR3 sequence reads: CASSVVPLPLAGRTGELFF. In nucleotides, the CDR3 is TGTGCCAGCAGCGTAGTTCCCCTCCCTCTCGCGGGGCGCACCGGGGAGCTGTTTTTT.

CDR3 DNA: TGCGCCAGCAGCTTGGGACAGGGAAGCTCCTATAATTCACCCCTCCACTTT. Protein product: CASSLGQGSSYNSPLHF. The chain links TRBV5-1 to TRBJ1-6, with TRBD1 matching over 7 bases. V was clipped by 0 bases and J by 0 bases; unmatched bases: 3. The CDR3 runs to 17 residues. Germline lookup yields CDR1 SGHRS and CDR2 YFSETQ.

This chain uses TRBV9 with TRBJ1-6; D is undetermined. CDR3 length: 14 residues. Trimming took 3 bases from V and 7 from J, leaving 11 bases between them. Germline values: CDR1 SGDLS, CDR2 YYNGEE. Here the CDR3 reads CASSGGLENSPLHF. CDR3 DNA sequence: TGTGCCAGCAGCGGAGGGCTTGAGAATTCACCCCTCCACTTT.

The rearrangement links TRBV6-5 to TRBJ1-2; 11 nucleotides match TRBD1. Germline V CDR1 and CDR2: MNHEY, SVGAGI. Trimming at V came to 2 bases and at J to 4 bases, leaving 6 bases not matched to a gene. The CDR3 has 16 amino acids. In nucleotides, the CDR3 is TGTGCCAGCAGTTACCCAAGCGGGACAGGGGGCTATGGCTACACCTTC. It specifies CASSYPSGTGGYGYTF.

The chain employs TRBV27 and TRBJ1-1, with 8 bases aligning to TRBD1. Germline V gene lookup returns CDR1 MNHEY and CDR2 SMNVEV (reference sequence). V lost 6 bases and J lost 4; bases outside the gene matches: 7. This CDR3 has 14 residues. The chain's CDR3 is CASSPRGRSTEAFF. The DNA for the CDR3 is TGTGCCAGCAGCCCCAGGGGGCGGAGCACTGAAGCTTTCTTT.

The CDR3 sequence: CASSHRARADGANVLTF. The CDR3 DNA is TGTGCCAGCAGCCATCGAGCACGGGCCGATGGGGCCAACGTCCTGACTTTC. The V call is TRBV7-9, the J call TRBJ2-6; D gene unclear. Trimming took 5 bases from V and 3 from J, leaving 17 bases between them. The CDR3 is made up of 17 amino acids. Looked up from germline, CDR1 is SEHNR and CDR2 is FQNEAQ (reference sequence).

The gene calls are TRBV5-4 and TRBJ2-2; possible D gene TRBD1, 6 bases. Per the germline V gene, CDR1 is SGHNT and CDR2 is YYREEE (reference sequence). V lost 2 bases and J 7 bases, leaving 12 bases between the germline ends. The CDR3 loop spans 14 amino acids. The CDR3, as DNA: TGTGCCAGCAGCTTAAACAGGGATCACGGGGAGCTGTTTTTT. This codes for CASSLNRDHGELFF.

The CDR3 loop reads CASSQNGEKLFF. The DNA of the CDR3 is TGCGCCAGCAGCCAAAATGGTGAAAAACTGTTTTTT. The V and J genes are TRBV4-1 and TRBJ1-4; D remains unclear. The germline CDR1 and CDR2 sequences are MGHRA and YSYEKL. CDR3 length: 12 residues. Trimming left V 2 bases short and J 7 bases short, with 5 bases between.